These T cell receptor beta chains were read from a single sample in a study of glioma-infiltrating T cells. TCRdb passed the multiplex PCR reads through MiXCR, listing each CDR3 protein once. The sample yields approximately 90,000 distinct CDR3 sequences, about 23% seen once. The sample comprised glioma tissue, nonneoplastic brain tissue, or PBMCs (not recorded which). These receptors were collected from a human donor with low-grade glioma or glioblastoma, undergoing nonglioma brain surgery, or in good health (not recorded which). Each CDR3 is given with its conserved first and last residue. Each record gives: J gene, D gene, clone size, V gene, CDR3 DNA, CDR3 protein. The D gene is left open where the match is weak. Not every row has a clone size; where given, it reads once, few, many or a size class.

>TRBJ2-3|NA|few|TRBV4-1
TGCGCCAGCACCCAAGGAAGAGGGCTTAGCGGAGCCGGGGATACGCAGTATTTT
CASTQGRGLSGAGDTQYF
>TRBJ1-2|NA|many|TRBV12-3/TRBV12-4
TGTGCCAGCAGTTTACTGGCGTTGGCTAACTATGGCTACACCTTC
CASSLLALANYGYTF
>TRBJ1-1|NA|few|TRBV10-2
TGCGCCAGCAGTGAAAGTAGTGGAGGGGGCACTGAAGCTTTCTTT
CASSESSGGGTEAFF
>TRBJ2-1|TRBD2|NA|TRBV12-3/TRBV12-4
TGTGCCAGCAGTCCTCCCGGGAATAGCGGGAGGGGTGAGCAGTTCTTC
CASSPPGNSGRGEQFF
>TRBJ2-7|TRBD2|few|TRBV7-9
TGTGCCAGCAGCTTAATCAGCGGGGCCTCCTACGAGCAGTACTTC
CASSLISGASYEQYF
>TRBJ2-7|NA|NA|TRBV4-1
TGCGCCAGCAGCCAACCCCCTGAAACGGGCTCCTACGAGCAGTACTTC
CASSQPPETGSYEQYF
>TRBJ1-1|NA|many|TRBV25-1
TGTGCCAGCAGTGAATGGGGTGGACGGAAGAACACTGAAGCTTTCTTT
CASSEWGGRKNTEAFF
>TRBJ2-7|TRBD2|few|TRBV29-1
TGCAGCGTTGACGGGGCCGGGACTAGCAGCTACGAGCAGTACTTC
CSVDGAGTSSYEQYF
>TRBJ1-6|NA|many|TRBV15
TGTGCCACCAGCAGGGACACCTCGAGGAATTCACCCCTCCACTTT
CATSRDTSRNSPLHF
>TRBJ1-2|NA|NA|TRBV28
TGTGCCAGCAGCTCCGGGACTTTACCGGACTATGGCTACACCTTC
CASSSGTLPDYGYTF
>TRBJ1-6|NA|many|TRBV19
TGTGCCAGTAGTACACAGAATTCACCCCTCCACTTT
CASSTQNSPLHF
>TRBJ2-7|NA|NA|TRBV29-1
TGCAGCGGTTTTACCTCGCAAGCCCCCTACGAGCAGTACTTC
CSGFTSQAPYEQYF
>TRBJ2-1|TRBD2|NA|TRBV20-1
TGCAGTGCCTCCCTACCGACTAGCGGAGCCTACAATGAGCAGTTCTTC
CSASLPTSGAYNEQFF
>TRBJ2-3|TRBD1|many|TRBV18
TGTGCCAGCTCACCGACAGGGGGCACAGATACGCAGTATTTT
CASSPTGGTDTQYF
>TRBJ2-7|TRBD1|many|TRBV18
TGTGCCAGCTCACCCCCCGGGACAGCTTACGAGCAGTACTTC
CASSPPGTAYEQYF
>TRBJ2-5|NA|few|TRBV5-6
TGTGCCAGCAGCTTGAGCCGTTTGGAGACCCAGTACTTC
CASSLSRLETQYF
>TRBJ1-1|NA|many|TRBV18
TGTGCCAGCTCAACAAGAGGGGGTTTGAACACTGAAGCTTTCTTT
CASSTRGGLNTEAFF
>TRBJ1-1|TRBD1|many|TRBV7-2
TGTGCCAGCAGCCACCGGACAGGGGCAGCTGGGGCTTTCTTT
CASSHRTGAAGAFF
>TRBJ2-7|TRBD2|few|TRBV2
TGTGCCAGCAAAAAGGGACTAGCGGATTACGAGCAGTACTTC
CASKKGLADYEQYF
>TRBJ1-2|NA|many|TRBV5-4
TGTGCCAGCAGCTTGGATCGGTGGGGAGGTCGTGGCTACACCTTC
CASSLDRWGGRGYTF
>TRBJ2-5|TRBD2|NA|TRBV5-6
TGTGCCAGCAGCGCGACTAGCGGGGGACAAGAGACCCAGTACTTC
CASSATSGGQETQYF
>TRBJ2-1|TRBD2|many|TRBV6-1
TGTGCCAGCAGGGGGATACAGCGGGGGAACAATGAGCAGTTCTTC
CASRGIQRGNNEQFF
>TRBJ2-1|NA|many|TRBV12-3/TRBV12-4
TGTGCCAGCAGGCCGGACTTGGGGAATGAGCAGTTCTTC
CASRPDLGNEQFF
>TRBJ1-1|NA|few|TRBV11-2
TGTGCCAGCAGCTTTGGCAGGGGAGGCACTGAAGCTTTCTTT
CASSFGRGGTEAFF
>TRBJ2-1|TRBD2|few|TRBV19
TGTGCCAGTAGTATGTCTAGCGGGGGTACCTACAATGAGCAGTTCTTC
CASSMSSGGTYNEQFF
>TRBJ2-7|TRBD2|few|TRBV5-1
TGCGCCAGCAGCTTGGCGGGGGGTCTCTCCTACGAGCAGTACTTC
CASSLAGGLSYEQYF
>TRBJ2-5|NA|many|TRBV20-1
TGCAGTGCTGCGCCAGGTCAAGAGACCCAGTACTTC
CSAAPGQETQYF
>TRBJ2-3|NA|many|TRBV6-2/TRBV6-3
TGTGCCACAGCCCCGGGACAAGGATTTGGAGTTGATACGCAGTATTTT
CATAPGQGFGVDTQYF
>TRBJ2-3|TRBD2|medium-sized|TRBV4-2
TGTGCCAGCAGCCAAACTAGCGGGGGGTTAGATACGCAGTATTTT
CASSQTSGGLDTQYF
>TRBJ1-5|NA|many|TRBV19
TGTGCCAGTAGTATAGGGCAGGGGAGAAGCAATCAGCCCCAGCATTTT
CASSIGQGRSNQPQHF
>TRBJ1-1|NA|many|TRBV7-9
TGTGCCAGCAGCTTAGCCGGGTTGAGGCGTACTGAAGCTTTCTTT
CASSLAGLRRTEAFF
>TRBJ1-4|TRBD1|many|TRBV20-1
TGCAGTGCTAGAGAAAGACAGGGGAATAATGAAAAACTGTTTTTT
CSARERQGNNEKLFF
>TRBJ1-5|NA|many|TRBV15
TGTGCCACCAGCAGAGATCATAACAGAAGCAATCAGCCCCAGCATTTT
CATSRDHNRSNQPQHF
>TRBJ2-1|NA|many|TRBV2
TGTGCCAGCATTTCTAGCTCCACCTCCTACAATGAGCAGTTCTTC
CASISSSTSYNEQFF
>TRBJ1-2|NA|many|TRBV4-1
TGCGCCAGCAGCCAAGCGAGGGATGGCTATGGCTACACCTTC
CASSQARDGYGYTF
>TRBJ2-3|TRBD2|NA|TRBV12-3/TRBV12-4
TGTCCCAGCAGACTCAGCGGGAGGATTCCCACAGATACGCAGTATTTT
CPSRLSGRIPTDTQYF
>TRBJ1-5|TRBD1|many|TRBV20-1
TGCAGTGCTAGAACCGGGACAGAGCCTTATCAGCCCCAGCATTTT
CSARTGTEPYQPQHF
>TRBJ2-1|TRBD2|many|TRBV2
TGTGCCAGCAAAGGGACTACCAATGAGCAGTTCTTC
CASKGTTNEQFF
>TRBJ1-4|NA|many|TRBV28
TGTGCCAGCAGGCCCCGGGACCGTGAAAAACTGTTTTTT
CASRPRDREKLFF
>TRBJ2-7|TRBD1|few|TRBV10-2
TGCGCCAGCGTAATCCCTCAAGGGCAGGGGGCCTACGAGCAGTACTTC
CASVIPQGQGAYEQYF
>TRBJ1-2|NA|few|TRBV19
TGTGCCAGTAGTATAGAAGACTGGGGTGGCTACACCTTC
CASSIEDWGGYTF
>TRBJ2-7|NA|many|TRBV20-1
TGCAGTGCGCGAGCGGGCACCTACGAGCAGTACTTC
CSARAGTYEQYF
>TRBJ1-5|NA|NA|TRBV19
TGTGCCAGTAGGGACAGACCATATAGCAATCAGCCCCAGCATTTT
CASRDRPYSNQPQHF
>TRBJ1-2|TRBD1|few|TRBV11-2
TGTGCCAGCAGCTTCCGGGACAGTAGGGGCTACACCTTC
CASSFRDSRGYTF
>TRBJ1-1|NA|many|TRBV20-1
TGCAGTGCTAGGTTCCACACTGAAGCTTTCTTT
CSARFHTEAFF
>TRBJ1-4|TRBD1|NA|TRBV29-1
TGCAGCGTTGCATCGACAGGGGGAGAAAAACTGTTTTTT
CSVASTGGEKLFF
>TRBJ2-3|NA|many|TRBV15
TGTGCCACCAGCAGCTGGGGGACCCCTAGCACAGATACGCAGTATTTT
CATSSWGTPSTDTQYF
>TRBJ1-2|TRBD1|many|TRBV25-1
TGTGCCAGCAGTCCCGGGACAGGGCTGGATGGCTACACCTTC
CASSPGTGLDGYTF
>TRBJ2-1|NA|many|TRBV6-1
TGTGCCAGCAGTGCAAGAGTCTACAATGAGCAGTTCTTC
CASSARVYNEQFF
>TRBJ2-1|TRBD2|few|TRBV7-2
TGTGCCAGCAGCAGAGCACTAGCGTCCGGCAATGAGCAGTTCTTC
CASSRALASGNEQFF
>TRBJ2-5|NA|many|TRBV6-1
TGTGCCAGCAGTACCGGGACATGGAAGACCCAGTACTTC
CASSTGTWKTQYF
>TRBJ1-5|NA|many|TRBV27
TGTGCCAGCAGTCCCCTCAACAATCAGCCCCAGCATTTT
CASSPLNNQPQHF
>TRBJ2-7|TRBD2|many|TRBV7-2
TGTGCCAGCAGCTTAGAACCTGGGAGGGCGTACGAGCAGTACTTC
CASSLEPGRAYEQYF
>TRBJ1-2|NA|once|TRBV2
TGTTCCAGCACTCCGGGTCCCGCTAACTATGGCTACACCTTC
CSSTPGPANYGYTF
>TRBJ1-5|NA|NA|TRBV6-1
TGTGCCAGTATTTACAGCGGGAAGCAGCCCCAGCATTTT
CASIYSGKQPQHF
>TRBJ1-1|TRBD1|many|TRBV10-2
TGCGCCAGTCTACAGGGGGACGCTGAAGCTTTCTTT
CASLQGDAEAFF